Here is one T cell receptor beta chain with its context. Its specificity is unknown. Sequenced by immunoSEQ multiplex PCR; TCRdb stores in-frame clones only, minus some. The data contain fewer than 25,000 clones, more than 70% of them singletons. The data derive from a study of T cells after posttransplantation cyclophosphamide. Study observations and caveats: Donor CD8+ memory clones often dominated recipient blood repertoires at later times. Skin or GI-infiltrating T cells shared few TRB sequences with blood.

The CDR3 length is 13 residues. Germline CDR1 reads SGHVS; CDR2 reads FNYEAQ. Trimming stripped 5 bases from V and 2 bases from J, with 10 bases between. The sequenced material came from PBMCs. This receptor was obtained from a woman aged 60-70 years with a blood cancer, CMV-positive, and with a related stem cell donor. The rearrangement joins TRBV7-6 to TRBJ2-7; the D gene is possibly TRBD2 (5 bases). CDR3 loop: CASSPGLTYEQYF. CDR3 in DNA: TGTGCCAGCAGCCCCGGACTGACCTACGAGCAGTACTTC.